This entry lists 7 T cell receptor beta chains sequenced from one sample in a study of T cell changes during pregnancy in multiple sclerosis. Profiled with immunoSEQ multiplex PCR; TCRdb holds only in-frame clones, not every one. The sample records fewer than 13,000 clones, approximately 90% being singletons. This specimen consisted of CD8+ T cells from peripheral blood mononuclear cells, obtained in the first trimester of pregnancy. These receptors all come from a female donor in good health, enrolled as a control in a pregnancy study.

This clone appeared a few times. CDR3 bases: TGTGCCAGCAGCTTAGGCGGGACTCAAGAGACCCAGTACTTC. Amino acid sequence: CASSLGGTQETQYF. The chain carries TRBV13 and TRBJ2-5; D may be TRBD2 (6 bases). CDR3 length: 14 amino acids. The germline CDR1 and CDR2 sequences are PRHDT and FYEKMQ (reference sequence). V lost 0 bases and J 2 bases, leaving 7 bases between the germline ends.

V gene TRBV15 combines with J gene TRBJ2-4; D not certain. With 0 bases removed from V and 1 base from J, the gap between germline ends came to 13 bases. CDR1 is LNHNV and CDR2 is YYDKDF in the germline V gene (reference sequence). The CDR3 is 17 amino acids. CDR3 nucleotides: TGTGCCACCAGCAGAGATCAACCAGTTTGGGCCAAAAACATTCAGTACTTC. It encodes CATSRDQPVWAKNIQYF.

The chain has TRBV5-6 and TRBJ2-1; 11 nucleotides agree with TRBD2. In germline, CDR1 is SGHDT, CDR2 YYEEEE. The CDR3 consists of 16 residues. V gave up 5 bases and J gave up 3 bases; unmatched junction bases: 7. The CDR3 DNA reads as TGTGCCAGCAGGGCAATGGGACTAGCGGTCTACAATGAGCAGTTCTTC. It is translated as CASRAMGLAVYNEQFF.

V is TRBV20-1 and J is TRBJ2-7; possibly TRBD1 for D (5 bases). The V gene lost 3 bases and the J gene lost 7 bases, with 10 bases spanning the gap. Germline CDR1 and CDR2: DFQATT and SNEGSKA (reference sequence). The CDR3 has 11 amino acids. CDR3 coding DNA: TGCAGTGCTAGTTGGTCAGGGGAGCAGTACTTC. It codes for CSASWSGEQYF.

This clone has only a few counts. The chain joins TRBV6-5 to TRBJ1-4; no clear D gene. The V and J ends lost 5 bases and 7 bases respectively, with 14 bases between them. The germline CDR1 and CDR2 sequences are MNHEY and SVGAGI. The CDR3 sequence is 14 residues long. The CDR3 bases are TGTGCCAGCAGTGCCAGTTCTCCCCGTGAAAAACTGTTTTTT. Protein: CASSASSPREKLFF.

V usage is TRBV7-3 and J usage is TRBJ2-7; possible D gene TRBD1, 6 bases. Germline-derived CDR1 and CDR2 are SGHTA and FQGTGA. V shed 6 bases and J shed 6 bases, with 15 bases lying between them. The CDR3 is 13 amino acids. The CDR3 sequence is CASSITGLSEQYF. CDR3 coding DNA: TGTGCCAGCAGTATTACAGGGCTCTCCGAGCAGTACTTC. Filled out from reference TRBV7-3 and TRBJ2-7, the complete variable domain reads GAGVSQTPSNKVTEKGKYVELRCDPISGHTALYWYRQSLGQGPEFLIYFQGTGAADDSGLPNDRFFAVRPEGSVSTLKIQRTERGDSAVYLCASSITGLSEQYFGPGTRLTVT.

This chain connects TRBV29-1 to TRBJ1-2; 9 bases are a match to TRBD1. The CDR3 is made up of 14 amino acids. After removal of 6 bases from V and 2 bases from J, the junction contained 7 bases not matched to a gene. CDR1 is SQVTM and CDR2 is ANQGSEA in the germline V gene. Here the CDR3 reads CSVPPQGANYGYTF. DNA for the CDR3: TGCAGCGTCCCGCCACAGGGGGCCAACTATGGCTACACCTTC.